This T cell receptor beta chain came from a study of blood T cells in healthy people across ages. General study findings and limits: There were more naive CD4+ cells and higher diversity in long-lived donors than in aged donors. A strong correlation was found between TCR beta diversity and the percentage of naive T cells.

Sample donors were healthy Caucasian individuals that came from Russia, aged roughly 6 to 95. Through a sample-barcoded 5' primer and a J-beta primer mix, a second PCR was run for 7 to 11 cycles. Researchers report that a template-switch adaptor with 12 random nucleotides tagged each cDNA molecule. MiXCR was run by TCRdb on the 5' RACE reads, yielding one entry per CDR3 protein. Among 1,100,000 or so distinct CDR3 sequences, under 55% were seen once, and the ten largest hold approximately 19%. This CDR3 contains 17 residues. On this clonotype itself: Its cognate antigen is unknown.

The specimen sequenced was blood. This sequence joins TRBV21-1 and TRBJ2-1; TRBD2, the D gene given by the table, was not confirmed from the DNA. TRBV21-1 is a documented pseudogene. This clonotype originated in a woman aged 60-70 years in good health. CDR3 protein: CASSDQPLAGSNNEQFF. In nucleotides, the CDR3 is TGTGCCAGCAGCGACCAACCCCTAGCGGGTAGCAACAATGAGCAGTTCTTC.